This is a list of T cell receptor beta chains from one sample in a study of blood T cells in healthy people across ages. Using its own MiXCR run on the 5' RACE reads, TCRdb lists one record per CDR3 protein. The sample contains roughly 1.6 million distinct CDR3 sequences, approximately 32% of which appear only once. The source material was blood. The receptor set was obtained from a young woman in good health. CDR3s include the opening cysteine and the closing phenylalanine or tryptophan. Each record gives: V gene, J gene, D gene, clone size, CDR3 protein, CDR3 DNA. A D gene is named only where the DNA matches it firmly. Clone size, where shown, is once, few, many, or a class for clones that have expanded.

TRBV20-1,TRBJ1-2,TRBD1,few,CSASQGAGLDYGYTF,TGCAGTGCTAGTCAGGGGGCCGGACTTGACTATGGCTACACCTTC
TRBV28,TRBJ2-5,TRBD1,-,CASSPTGQDRETQYF,TGTGCCAGCAGTCCCACCGGACAGGACCGAGAGACCCAGTACTTC
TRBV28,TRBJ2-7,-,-,CASYSQGPPYEQYF,TGTGCCAGCTACTCGCAGGGGCCCCCCTACGAGCAGTACTTC
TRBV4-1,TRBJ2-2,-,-,CASSQIGAAANTGELFF,TGCGCCAGCAGCCAAATAGGGGCAGCCGCGAACACCGGGGAGCTGTTTTTT
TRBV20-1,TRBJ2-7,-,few,CSARENSYPPEQYF,TGCAGTGCTAGAGAAAACAGCTACCCCCCCGAGCAGTACTTC
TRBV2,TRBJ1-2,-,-,CASSAQGTVDYGYTF,TGTGCCAGCAGTGCCCAGGGTACCGTTGACTATGGCTACACCTTC
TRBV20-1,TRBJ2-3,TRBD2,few,CSARELAVITDTQYF,TGCAGTGCTAGAGAACTAGCGGTGATCACAGATACGCAGTATTTT
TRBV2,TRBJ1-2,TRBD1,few,CASSEGTGGFYGYTF,TGTGCCAGCAGTGAAGGGACAGGGGGATTCTATGGCTACACCTTC
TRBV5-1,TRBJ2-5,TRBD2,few,CASSLGAAGGETQYF,TGCGCCAGCAGCTTGGGGGCAGCGGGAGGAGAGACCCAGTACTTC
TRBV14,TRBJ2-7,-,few,CASSQDLRSYEQYF,TGTGCCAGCAGCCAAGATCTTAGGTCCTACGAGCAGTACTTC
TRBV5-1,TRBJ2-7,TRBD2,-,CASSLGSGRYEQYF,TGCGCCAGCAGCTTGGGGAGCGGGAGATACGAGCAGTACTTC
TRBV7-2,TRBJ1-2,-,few,CASSPGASTGPNYGYTF,TGTGCCAGCAGCCCCGGGGCCTCGACAGGTCCTAACTATGGCTACACCTTC
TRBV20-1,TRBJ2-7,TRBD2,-,CSARDQAGGSYERYF,TGCAGTGCTAGAGATCAAGCGGGAGGTTCCTACGAGCGGTACTTC
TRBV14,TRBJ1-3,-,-,CASSPRGGRETSGNTIYF,TGTGCCAGCAGCCCTCGGGGAGGGAGAGAGACTTCTGGAAACACCATATATTTT
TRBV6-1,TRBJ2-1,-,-,CASMLGGYNEQFF,TGTGCCAGCATGCTAGGGGGCTACAATGAGCAGTTCTTC